The sequence of this T cell receptor beta chain was determined in a study of blood T cell repertoires in COVID-19. Study information: The United States, Italy and Spain were the sources of the acute and convalescent COVID-19 samples. T cells, B-cell-depleted T cells, or PBMCs supplied cDNA or gDNA.

This clone occurred many times. As processed by the authors: Scientists estimated how many nucleated cells there were by amplifying reference gene primers. Generated by immunoSEQ multiplex PCR, the TCRdb table keeps only in-frame clones and is missing some. V and J calls and clone size are those listed in that table; D and trimming were worked out from the DNA. This table holds over 75,000 clones, more than 70% found once. V gave up 7 bases and J gave up 1 base, with 7 bases separating them. CDR1 is SNHLY, CDR2 FYNNEI, per germline. CDR3 length: 12 residues. The sample taken for sequencing was peripheral blood. The TCR sequence derives from a human donor in a cohort sampled during active COVID-19. The chain uses TRBV2 and TRBJ1-1; no firm D call. The CDR3 nucleotides read TGTGCCAGCATACCCGGGAACACTGAAGCTTTCTTT. Translating gives CASIPGNTEAFF.